This paragraph covers one T cell receptor (beta chain) sequence. Its antigen is unknown. The sample belongs to a study of T cells in localized non-small cell lung cancer. The data were produced by immunoSEQ multiplex PCR, yet TCRdb's version contains in-frame clones alone and is incomplete. The sample shows about 21,000 clones, 89% of them seen only once. Trimming shortened V by 1 base and J by 0 bases, and 8 bases separated the two germline ends. The CDR3 totals 15 residues. Germline V gene data show CDR1 as SGDLS and CDR2 as YYNGEE. Study-wide findings and caveats: Adjacent lung held a median 57 of the top 100 tumor clones. Investigators sequenced only a single tumor region, leaving heterogeneity possible. Peak T cell clonality was found in uninvolved adjacent lung, exceeding tumor.

Sequenced material: peripheral blood, taken before any cancer treatment. The rearrangement links TRBV9 to TRBJ2-1; D possibly corresponds to TRBD2 (5 bases). The receptor's source is a man aged 35-75 years with stage I lung adenocarcinoma. The CDR3 nucleotides read TGTGCCAGCAGCGTACCACGGGACTCCTACAATGAGCAGTTCTTC. As protein: CASSVPRDSYNEQFF.